This T cell receptor (beta chain) originates from a study of chemoradiotherapy in HPV16-positive cancers. The overall study: Candidate HPV-specific clones and shared TCR motifs came from two HPV16-positive patients.

The method was immunoSEQ multiplex PCR; TCRdb's version includes in-frame clones alone and lacks a portion of them. The data contain approximately 27,000 clones, more than 80% of them singletons. Trimming cost V 4 bases and J 2 bases; bases outside gene matches: 4. Germline CDR1 and CDR2: SGHRS and YFSETQ. The CDR3 is 15 residues long. Comment on this clone: Its target is not known.

Whole-study results and caveats: Non-HPV-specific T cells did not expand in tumors during treatment, whereas candidate HPV-specific clones and E7-related motifs did. Only a couple of HPV16-positive patients supplied the functional HPV-specificity definition. HPV-responsive T-cell expansion during chemoradiotherapy was linked to improved recurrence-free survival in HPV16-positive patients.

The chain recombines TRBV5-1 with TRBJ2-1, with 9 nucleotides matching TRBD1. The starting material was blood, obtained from a patient who underwent chemoradiotherapy. The origin of this receptor is a human donor with HPV-associated anogenital cancer. CDR3 sequence reads: CASSIRQGAYNEQFF. In DNA, the CDR3 is TGCGCCAGCAGCATCAGACAGGGGGCCTACAATGAGCAGTTCTTC. Looking up the rest from reference TRBV5-1 and TRBJ2-1 gives the full variable domain: KAGVTQTPRYLIKTRGQQVTLSCSPISGHRSVSWYQQTPGQGLQFLFEYFSETQRNKGNFPGRFSGRQFSNSRSEMNVSTLELGDSALYLCASSIRQGAYNEQFFGPGTRLTVL.